The 30 T cell receptor beta chains presented below share a single source sample, sequenced in a study of T cell responses to AZD1222 COVID-19 vaccine (dated by TCRdb to the early 2020s). The time point label on this specimen signifies: about 28 days (+/-7) after the second vaccine dose. Receptor amplification or capture employed the immunoSEQ multiplex PCR assay. What TCRdb holds here is the immuneACCESS table cut down to in-frame rearrangements. Part of the clones is not present; checked against another copy, under half of the missing clones reflect an unresolved V gene, and the others are unexplained. This sample lists 110,000 or so clones; roughly 91% were detected once. Together, the top ten hold about 3.3% of the sample. The source material was peripheral blood, sampled 28 days after the second AZD1222 dose. Every receptor here comes from an adult who received the AZD1222 COVID-19 vaccine.

This CDR3 is CSAERGFNYGYTF. The CDR3 DNA follows: TGCAGCGCCGAACGGGGTTTCAACTATGGCTACACCTTC. This chain uses TRBV29-1 with TRBJ1-2; D is unclear. This CDR3 has 13 residues. The V gene lost 7 bases and the J gene lost 2 bases, with 14 bases spanning the gap. Germline V CDR1 and CDR2: SQVTM, ANQGSEA.

This chain links TRBV24-1 with TRBJ2-7; 8 bases map to TRBD1. From germline, CDR1 is KGHDR and CDR2 SFDVKD. The ends lost 6 bases at V and 3 bases at J; junction bases unmatched: 6. This CDR3 contains 14 residues. The CDR3 sequence is CATSKGQGGYEQYF. CDR3 nucleotide sequence: TGTGCCACCAGTAAAGGACAGGGAGGCTACGAGCAGTACTTC.

The chain combines TRBV2 with TRBJ1-5, with unresolved D. The V gene lost 4 bases and the J gene lost 2 bases, with 12 bases spanning the gap. Per the germline V gene, CDR1 is SNHLY and CDR2 is FYNNEI. The CDR3 covers 15 residues. This CDR3 reads CASSARVGGNQPQHF. The CDR3 DNA follows: TGTGCCAGCAGTGCCCGGGTTGGGGGCAATCAGCCCCAGCATTTT.

V usage is TRBV6-5 and J usage is TRBJ2-7; 10 positions match TRBD1. The CDR3 runs 14 residues. V lost 6 bases and J lost 2; bases outside the gene matches: 4. The V gene's germline CDR1 is MNHEY and CDR2 SVGAGI. CDR3 sequence reads: CASRTGTGAYEQYF. For the CDR3, the DNA is TGTGCCAGCAGAACCGGGACAGGGGCCTACGAGCAGTACTTC.

V and J are TRBV5-6 and TRBJ2-3; D not resolved. CDR1 is SGHDT and CDR2 is YYEEEE in the germline V gene. Trimming took 1 base from V and 1 from J, leaving 10 bases between them. The CDR3 is 15 residues long. The CDR3 loop reads CASSLTRKRTDTQYF. The CDR3 bases are TGTGCCAGCAGCTTGACTCGGAAACGCACAGATACGCAGTATTTT.

As for this clone: Without the conserved terminal phenylalanine or tryptophan, this CDR3 likely stems from a read error. The limits of the CDR3 on the DNA are not certain, so only TCRdb's listed CDR3 is given. The V call is TRBV19, the J call TRBJ1-2. From its first to its last residue, the CDR3 has 15 amino acids. Per germline, CDR1 LNHDA and CDR2 SQIVND (reference sequence). The CDR3 here is CASAPGHTSLSAALL.

This clone has just one count. The chain joins TRBV28 to TRBJ1-5; no clear D gene. Trimming removed 2 bases at V and 0 bases at J, with 5 bases between. Germline V gene lookup returns CDR1 MDHEN and CDR2 SYDVKM. This CDR3 has 14 amino acids. The CDR3 is CASSLPYSNQPQHF. CDR3 bases: TGTGCCAGCAGTTTACCCTATAGCAATCAGCCCCAGCATTTT.

V is TRBV2 and J is TRBJ2-7; D gene ambiguous. This CDR3 comprises 13 residues. Germline V CDR1 and CDR2: SNHLY, FYNNEI. The ends were cut back, 1 base at V and 2 bases at J, with 6 bases in the middle. Here the CDR3 DNA reads TGTGCCAGCAGTGAAGGTTGGACCTACGAGCAGTACTTC. Translating gives CASSEGWTYEQYF.

The chain carries TRBV28 and TRBJ1-1; D gene uncertain. The V gene's germline CDR1 is MDHEN and CDR2 SYDVKM. V dropped 8 bases and J dropped 5 bases, with 12 bases sitting between them. This CDR3 is built from 12 residues. The CDR3 loop is CASGEGLTEAFF. DNA of the CDR3: TGTGCCAGCGGTGAGGGTCTGACTGAAGCTTTCTTT.

This chain links TRBV10-1 with TRBJ1-1, with TRBD1 identical over 11 bases. This CDR3 is 16 amino acids long. With 6 bases clipped from V and 1 base from J, the junction kept 7 bases outside the gene matches. Looked up from germline, CDR1 is WNHNN and CDR2 is SYGVQD (reference sequence). CDR3 loop: CASRQRDRGANTEAFF. The CDR3 nucleotides read TGCGCCAGCAGGCAAAGGGACAGGGGGGCGAACACTGAAGCTTTCTTT.

The chain carries TRBV27 and TRBJ2-3; 9 nucleotides agree with TRBD1. The CDR3 runs 16 residues. With 6 bases clipped from V and 3 bases from J, the junction kept 10 bases outside the gene matches. Germline CDR1 and CDR2: MNHEY and SMNVEV (reference sequence). DNA for the CDR3: TGTGCCAGCAGGGAATACCTGGGACAGGGAACAGATACGCAGTATTTT. Its protein product is CASREYLGQGTDTQYF.

This clone was seen once. The chain employs TRBV6-5 and TRBJ1-2; possibly TRBD1 for D (6 bases). This CDR3 is built from 16 residues. CDR1 and CDR2 (germline): MNHEY, SVGAGI. V shed 0 bases and J shed 3 bases, with 14 bases lying between them. The CDR3 reads CASSYSRGRGDYGYTF. CDR3 nucleotide sequence: TGTGCCAGCAGTTACTCCCGGGGCAGGGGTGACTATGGCTACACCTTC.

The V gene is TRBV6-5, the J gene TRBJ1-1; D is perhaps TRBD1 (5 bases). Trimming stripped 2 bases from V and 0 bases from J, with 10 bases between. This CDR3 has 15 residues. The germline gives CDR1 MNHEY, CDR2 SVGAGI. The CDR3 reads CASSYGDGLNTEAFF. CDR3 sequence (DNA): TGTGCCAGCAGTTACGGGGACGGACTGAACACTGAAGCTTTCTTT.

This clone was counted once. This chain uses TRBV3-1 (or the pseudogene TRBV3-2) with TRBJ1-2; D is possibly TRBD1 (5 bases). Germline lookup yields CDR1 LGHDT and CDR2 YNNKEL (reference sequence). This CDR3 has 12 residues. The V end was cut by 0 bases, the J end by 7 bases, with 6 bases between. The CDR3 reads CASSQDRVGYTF. DNA for the CDR3: TGTGCCAGCAGCCAAGACAGGGTTGGCTACACCTTC.

The chain couples TRBV7-2 to TRBJ1-1; 8 bases agree with TRBD1. Germline loops: CDR1 SGHTA, CDR2 FQGNSA. This CDR3 contains 15 residues. With 8 bases clipped from V and 5 bases from J, the junction kept 13 bases outside the gene matches. In nucleotides, the CDR3 is TGTGCCAGCTCAATGACCCAGGGGGCGAGGACTGAAGCTTTCTTT. Its translation: CASSMTQGARTEAFF.

This sequence joins TRBV6-2 or TRBV6-3 and TRBJ1-1; TRBD1 is a possible D gene (5 bases). The CDR3 loop spans 14 amino acids. Germline V gives CDR1 MNHEY, CDR2 SVGEGT. Between the trimmed V and J ends, which lost 2 bases and 0 bases, there was a span of 7 bases. Here the CDR3 reads CASSYRDLNTEAFF. The CDR3 bases are TGTGCCAGCAGTTACCGGGACCTGAACACTGAAGCTTTCTTT.

In nucleotides, the CDR3 is TGTGCCAGCAGCGTTTGGACAAATGAAAAACTGTTTTTT. Protein product: CASSVWTNEKLFF. The V and J genes are TRBV7-9 and TRBJ1-4; weak D call: TRBD1 (5 bases). This CDR3 is built from 13 residues. Germline loops: CDR1 SEHNR, CDR2 FQNEAQ (reference sequence). Trimming pared 5 bases from V and 5 bases from J, leaving 9 bases between.

The chain employs TRBV12-3 or TRBV12-4 and TRBJ1-2, with D maybe TRBD1 (5 bases). The CDR3 consists of 13 residues. The V and J ends lost 10 bases and 4 bases respectively, with 16 bases between them. CDR3 in amino acids: CAISLGESYGYTF. CDR3 nucleotides: TGTGCCATCTCATTGGGGGAATCCTATGGCTACACCTTC.

In its sample, this clone was seen a few times. The genes are TRBV27 and TRBJ2-7; TRBD2 is a possible D gene (6 bases). Germline loops: CDR1 MNHEY, CDR2 SMNVEV (reference sequence). The CDR3 is 15 amino acids. V gave up 6 bases and J gave up 4 bases, with 19 bases separating them. The CDR3 nucleotides read TGTGCCAGCAGGCGGGCCGTAGGGGAGGCTTACGAGCAGTACTTC. It specifies CASRRAVGEAYEQYF.

CDR3 sequence reads: CASSLRQARLGANEKLFF. CDR3 DNA sequence: TGCGCCAGCAGCCTGCGACAGGCCCGGCTTGGGGCTAATGAAAAACTGTTTTTT. The chain links TRBV5-1 to TRBJ1-4; D is possibly TRBD1 (6 bases). Germline CDR1 SGHRS, CDR2 YFSETQ. The CDR3 extends over 18 amino acids. V lost 4 bases to trimming and J lost 3 bases, with 22 bases between them.

The CDR3 protein is CASSSLGSVSGNTIYF. The CDR3 coding sequence is TGTGCCAGCAGCTCCCTGGGGTCGGTCTCTGGAAACACCATATATTTT. This chain connects TRBV7-2 to TRBJ1-3; D not certain. V lost 4 bases and J lost 0, with 13 bases in between. This CDR3 spans 16 amino acids. CDR1 SGHTA and CDR2 FQGNSA come from the germline V gene.

The genes are TRBV5-5 and TRBJ1-1; D not resolved. There are 13 residues in the CDR3. V was cut by 0 bases and J by 0 bases, with 3 bases left in between. The germline V gene has CDR1 SGHKS and CDR2 YYEKEE (reference sequence). CDR3 protein: CASSLDLNTEAFF. The CDR3, as DNA: TGTGCCAGCAGCTTGGATCTGAACACTGAAGCTTTCTTT. The complete variable domain, with remaining parts taken from reference TRBV5-5 and TRBJ1-1, reads DAGVTQSPTHLIKTRGQQVTLRCSPISGHKSVSWYQQVLGQGPQFIFQYYEKEERGRGNFPDRFSARQFPNYSSELNVNALLLGDSALYLCASSLDLNTEAFFGQGTRLTVV.

The J gene is TRBJ1-3, the V gene TRBV7-9; no clear D gene. The CDR3 extends over 15 amino acids. Trimming stripped 1 base from V and 4 bases from J, with 11 bases between. Per the germline V gene, CDR1 is SEHNR and CDR2 is FQNEAQ (reference sequence). The CDR3 nucleotides read TGTGCCAGCAGCTTAGGGTCTGGGTTCGGAAACACCATATATTTT. Translated: CASSLGSGFGNTIYF. The full variable domain, with the rest looked up from reference TRBV7-9 and TRBJ1-3, is DTGVSQNPRHKITKRGQNVTFRCDPISEHNRLYWYRQTLGQGPEFLTYFQNEAQLEKSRLLSDRFSAERPKGSFSTLEIQRTEQGDSAMYLCASSLGSGFGNTIYFGEGSWLTVV.

The V and J genes are TRBV6-1 and TRBJ1-4; 8 bases are a match to TRBD1. The CDR3 covers 16 residues. V was clipped by 5 bases and J by 5 bases; unmatched bases: 10. CDR1 MNHNS and CDR2 SASEGT come from the germline V gene. In DNA form, the CDR3 reads TGTGCCAGCAGTCAAGAGTGGACAGGGTTGAATGAAAAACTGTTTTTT. Translated, it gives CASSQEWTGLNEKLFF.

V gene TRBV15 combines with J gene TRBJ2-5; D not resolved. The germline V gene has CDR1 LNHNV and CDR2 YYDKDF (reference sequence). CDR3 length: 12 amino acids. Trimming left V 1 base short and J 3 bases short, with 3 bases between. The CDR3 here is CATSRGKETQYF. The CDR3 coding sequence is TGTGCCACCAGCAGAGGCAAAGAGACCCAGTACTTC.

V gene TRBV19 combines with J gene TRBJ2-3; TRBD2 matches 7 bases. V trimming: 7 bases; J trimming: 2 bases; junction bases outside the gene matches: 6. CDR1 and CDR2 (germline): LNHDA, SQIVND (reference sequence). The CDR3 runs to 14 residues. CDR3 residues: CASTPGLPTDTQYF. The CDR3 nucleotides are TGTGCCAGTACCCCGGGACTACCCACAGATACGCAGTATTTT.

The chain uses TRBV28 and TRBJ2-2, with a possible D match to TRBD2 (5 bases). V was clipped by 4 bases and J by 5 bases, with 8 bases between them. The CDR3 is 13 residues long. In germline, CDR1 is MDHEN, CDR2 SYDVKM. The CDR3 nucleotides read TGTGCCAGCAGTTCCGGGATAACCGGGGAGCTGTTTTTT. It translates to CASSSGITGELFF.

The chain combines TRBV28 with TRBJ1-3; 7 positions agree with TRBD1. CDR1 and CDR2 from the germline V gene are MDHEN and SYDVKM. J lost 2 bases, V lost 2 bases, and 3 bases had no gene match. This CDR3 contains 15 residues. CDR3 loop: CASSLETGTGNTIYF. CDR3 bases: TGTGCCAGCAGTTTAGAGACAGGGACTGGAAACACCATATATTTT.

The chain carries TRBV24-1 and TRBJ2-7; 8 bases agree with TRBD1. The CDR3 has 15 amino acids. J gave up 7 bases and V 3 bases, and 10 bases lay outside the gene matches. Germline loops: CDR1 KGHDR, CDR2 SFDVKD. The chain's CDR3 is CATSDPRQGSTEQYF. For the CDR3, the DNA is TGTGCCACCAGTGATCCCCGACAGGGGAGTACGGAGCAGTACTTC.

The V gene is TRBV2, the J gene TRBJ1-1; D gene ambiguous. The CDR3 is 15 residues long. The V end lost 5 bases, the J end lost 1 base, and 14 bases lay between the germline ends. CDR1 and CDR2 from the germline V gene are SNHLY and FYNNEI. The CDR3 here is CASSHARDGNTEAFF. CDR3 DNA sequence: TGTGCCAGCAGTCATGCGAGGGATGGGAACACTGAAGCTTTCTTT.